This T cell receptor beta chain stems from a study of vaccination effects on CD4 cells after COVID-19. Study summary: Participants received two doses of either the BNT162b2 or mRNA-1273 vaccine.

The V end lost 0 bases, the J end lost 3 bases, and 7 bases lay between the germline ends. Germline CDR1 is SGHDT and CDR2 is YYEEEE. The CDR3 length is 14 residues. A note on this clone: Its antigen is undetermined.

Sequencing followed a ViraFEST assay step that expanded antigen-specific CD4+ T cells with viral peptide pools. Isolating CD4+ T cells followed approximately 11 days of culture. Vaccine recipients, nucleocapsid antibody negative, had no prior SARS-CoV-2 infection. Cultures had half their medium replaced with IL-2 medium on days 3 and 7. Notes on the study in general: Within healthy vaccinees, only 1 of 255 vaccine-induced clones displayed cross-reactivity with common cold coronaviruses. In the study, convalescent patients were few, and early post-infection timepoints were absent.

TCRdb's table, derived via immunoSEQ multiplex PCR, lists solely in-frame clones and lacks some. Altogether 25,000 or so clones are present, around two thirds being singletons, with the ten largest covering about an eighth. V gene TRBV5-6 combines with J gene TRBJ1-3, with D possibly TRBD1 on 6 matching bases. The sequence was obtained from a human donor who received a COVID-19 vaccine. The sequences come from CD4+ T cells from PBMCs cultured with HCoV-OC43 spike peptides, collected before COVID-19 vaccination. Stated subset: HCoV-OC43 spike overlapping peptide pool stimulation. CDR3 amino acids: CASSLGRGGNTIYF. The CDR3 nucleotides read TGTGCCAGCAGCTTGGGCAGGGGTGGAAACACCATATATTTT.